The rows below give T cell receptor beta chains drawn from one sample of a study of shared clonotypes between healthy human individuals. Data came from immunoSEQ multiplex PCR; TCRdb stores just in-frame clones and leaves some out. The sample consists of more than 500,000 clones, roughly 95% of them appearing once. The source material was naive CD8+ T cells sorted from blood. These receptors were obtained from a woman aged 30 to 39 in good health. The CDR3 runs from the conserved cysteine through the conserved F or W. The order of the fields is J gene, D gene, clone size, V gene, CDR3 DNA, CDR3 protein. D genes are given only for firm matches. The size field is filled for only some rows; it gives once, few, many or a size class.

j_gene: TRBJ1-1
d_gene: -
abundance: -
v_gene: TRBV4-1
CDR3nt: TGCGCCAGCAGTTTCAGGGACACTGAAGCTTTCTTT
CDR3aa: CASSFRDTEAFF

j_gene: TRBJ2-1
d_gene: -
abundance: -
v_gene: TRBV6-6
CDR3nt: TGTGCCAGCAGTTACCTCGGAATCTACAATGAGCAGTTCTTC
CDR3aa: CASSYLGIYNEQFF

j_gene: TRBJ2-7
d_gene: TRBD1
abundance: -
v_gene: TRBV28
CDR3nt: TGTGCCAGCACCTCGGACAGGATTAGCTCCTACGAGCAGTACTTC
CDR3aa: CASTSDRISSYEQYF

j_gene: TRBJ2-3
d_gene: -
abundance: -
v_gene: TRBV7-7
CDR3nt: TGTGCCAGCAGCTCGCTAGGGGCCACAGATACGCAGTATTTT
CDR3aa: CASSSLGATDTQYF

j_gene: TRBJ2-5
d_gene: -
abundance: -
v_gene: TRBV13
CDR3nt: TGTGCCAGCAGCTCTAGGACTCGCAAAGAGACCCAGTACTTC
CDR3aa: CASSSRTRKETQYF

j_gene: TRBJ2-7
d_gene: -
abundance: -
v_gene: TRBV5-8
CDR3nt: TGTGCCAGCAGCTTGGAGGGAGCGGGTGGCAACTACGAGCAGTACTTC
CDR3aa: CASSLEGAGGNYEQYF

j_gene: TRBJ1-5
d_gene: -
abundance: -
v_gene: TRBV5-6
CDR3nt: TGTGCCAGCAGCTTGACAGGGACCAATCAGCCCCAGCATTTT
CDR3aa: CASSLTGTNQPQHF

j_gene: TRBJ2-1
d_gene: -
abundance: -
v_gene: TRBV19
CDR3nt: TGTGCCAGTAGTGCCACTAGCCCCGAGGCCTACAATGAGCAGTTCTTC
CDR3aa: CASSATSPEAYNEQFF

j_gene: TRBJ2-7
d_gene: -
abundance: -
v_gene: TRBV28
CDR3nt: TGTGCCAGCAGTTTATTTGGCAGCCTTCCCTACGAGCAGTACTTC
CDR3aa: CASSLFGSLPYEQYF

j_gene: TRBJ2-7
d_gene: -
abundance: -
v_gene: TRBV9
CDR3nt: TGTGCCAGCAGCGTAGGGACAGCCGCTTACGAGCAGTACTTC
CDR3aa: CASSVGTAAYEQYF

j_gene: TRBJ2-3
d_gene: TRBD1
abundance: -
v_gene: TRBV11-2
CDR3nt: TGTGCCAGCAGCTTCACAGGGGGCGGCACAGATACGCAGTATTTT
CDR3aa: CASSFTGGGTDTQYF

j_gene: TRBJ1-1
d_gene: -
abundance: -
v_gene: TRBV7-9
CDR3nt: TGTGCCAGCAGTTGTCAGGGTTGCACTGAAGCTTTCTTT
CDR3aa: CASSCQGCTEAFF

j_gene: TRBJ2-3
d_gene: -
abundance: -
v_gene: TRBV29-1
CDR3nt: TGCAGCGTCGTTCCCCTTAGCACAGATACGCAGTATTTT
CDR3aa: CSVVPLSTDTQYF

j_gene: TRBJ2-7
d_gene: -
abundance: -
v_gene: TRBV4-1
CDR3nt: TGCGCCAGCAGCCAAGGGGGGACGGGTCTCTCCTACGAGCAGTACTTC
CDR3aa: CASSQGGTGLSYEQYF

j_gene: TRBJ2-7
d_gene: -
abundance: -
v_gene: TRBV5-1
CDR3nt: TGCGCCAGCAGCTTGAGTGCAGGGGCCTACGAGCAGTACTTC
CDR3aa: CASSLSAGAYEQYF

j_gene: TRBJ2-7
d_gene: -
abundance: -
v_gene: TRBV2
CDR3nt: TGTGCCAGCAGTGATGGGGACGGACCCTACGAGCAGTACTTC
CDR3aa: CASSDGDGPYEQYF

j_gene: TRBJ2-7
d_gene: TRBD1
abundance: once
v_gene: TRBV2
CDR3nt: TGTGCCAGCAGTGCCGACCTGACAGGGTACGAGCAGTACTTC
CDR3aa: CASSADLTGYEQYF

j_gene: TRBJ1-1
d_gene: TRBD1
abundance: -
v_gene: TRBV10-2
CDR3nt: TGCGCCAGCAGTGAGTTACTACAGGGGATCCAGAACACTGAAGCTTTCTTT
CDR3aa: CASSELLQGIQNTEAFF

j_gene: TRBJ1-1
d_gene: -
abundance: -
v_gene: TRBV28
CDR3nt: TGTGCCAGCAGTTTAGGAAAATATGAAGCTTTCTTT
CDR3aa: CASSLGKYEAFF

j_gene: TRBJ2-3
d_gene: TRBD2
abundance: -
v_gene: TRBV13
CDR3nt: TGTGCCAGCAGCTCCGGACTAGCGGGAACCCCCCATGGCACAGATACGCAGTATTTT
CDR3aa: CASSSGLAGTPHGTDTQYF

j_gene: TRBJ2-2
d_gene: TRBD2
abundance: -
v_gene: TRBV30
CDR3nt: TGTGCCTTAACAACGGGACTAATGAACACCGGGGAGCTGTTTTTT
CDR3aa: CALTTGLMNTGELFF

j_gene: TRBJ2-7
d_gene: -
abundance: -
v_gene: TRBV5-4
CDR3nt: TGTGCCAGCAGCCTGAATGCTGGCGGCTCCTACGAGCAGTACTTC
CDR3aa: CASSLNAGGSYEQYF

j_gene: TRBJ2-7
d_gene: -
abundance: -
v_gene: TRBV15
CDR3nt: TGTGCCACCAGCAGAGTTGGGAGTATCTACGAGCAGTACTTC
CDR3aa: CATSRVGSIYEQYF

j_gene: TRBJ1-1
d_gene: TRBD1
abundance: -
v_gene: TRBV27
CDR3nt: TGTGCCAGCAGCCCAGGGGGTGCTAACACTGAAGCTTTCTTT
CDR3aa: CASSPGGANTEAFF

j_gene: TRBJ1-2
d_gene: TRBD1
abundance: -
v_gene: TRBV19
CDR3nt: TGTGCCAGTAGTCCCAGGGGGGATAACTATGGCTACACCTTC
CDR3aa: CASSPRGDNYGYTF

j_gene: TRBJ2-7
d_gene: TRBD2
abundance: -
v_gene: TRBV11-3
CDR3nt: TGTGCCAGCAGCTTAGCGGGAGGCGGAGAGCAGTACTTC
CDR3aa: CASSLAGGGEQYF

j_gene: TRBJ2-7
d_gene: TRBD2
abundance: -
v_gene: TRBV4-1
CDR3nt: TGCGCCAGCCGGGTAGCGGGAGGCGAGCAGTACTTC
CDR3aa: CASRVAGGEQYF

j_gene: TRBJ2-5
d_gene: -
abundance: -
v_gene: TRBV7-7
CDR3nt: TGTGCCAGCAGCTTAGACAGGGAAGAGACCCAGTACTTC
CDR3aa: CASSLDREETQYF

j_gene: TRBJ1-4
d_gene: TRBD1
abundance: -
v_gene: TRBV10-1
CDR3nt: TGCGCCAGCAGTGCTGACAGGGGGCATGAAAAACTGTTTTTT
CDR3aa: CASSADRGHEKLFF

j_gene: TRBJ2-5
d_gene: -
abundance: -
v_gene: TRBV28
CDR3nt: TGTGCCAGCACCCTCCGACTAGAGGAGACCCAGTACTTC
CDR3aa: CASTLRLEETQYF

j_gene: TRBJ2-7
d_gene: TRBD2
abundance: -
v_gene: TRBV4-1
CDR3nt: TGCGCCAGCAGCCAGGCTAGCGGGGGATATTACGAGCAGTACTTC
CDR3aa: CASSQASGGYYEQYF

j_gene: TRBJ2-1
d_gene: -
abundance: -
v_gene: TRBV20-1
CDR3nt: TGCAGTGCTAGAGCCCATAATGAGCAGTTCTTC
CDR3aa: CSARAHNEQFF

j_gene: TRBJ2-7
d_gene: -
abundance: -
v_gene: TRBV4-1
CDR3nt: TGCGCCAGCAGCCAAGGGTTAGCGGTAGTCTACGAGCAGTACTTC
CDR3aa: CASSQGLAVVYEQYF

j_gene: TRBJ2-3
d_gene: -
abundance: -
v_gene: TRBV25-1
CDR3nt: TGTGCCAGCAGTGACTCCCCTCTAAGGTATAGGGCAGATACGCAGTATTTT
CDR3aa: CASSDSPLRYRADTQYF

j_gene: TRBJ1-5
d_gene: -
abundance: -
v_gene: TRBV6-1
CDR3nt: TGTGCCAGCAGTGAACTGTCGCAGGGTGGAATTCAGCCCCAGCATTTT
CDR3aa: CASSELSQGGIQPQHF

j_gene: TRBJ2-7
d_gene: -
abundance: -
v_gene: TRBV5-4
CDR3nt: TGTGCCAGCAGCTCCACCCCCTTCGAGCAGTACTTC
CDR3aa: CASSSTPFEQYF

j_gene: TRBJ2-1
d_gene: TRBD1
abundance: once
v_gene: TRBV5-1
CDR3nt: TGCGCCAGCAGCCATGGGAACAGGGGTCCCTACAATGAGCAGTTCTTC
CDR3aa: CASSHGNRGPYNEQFF

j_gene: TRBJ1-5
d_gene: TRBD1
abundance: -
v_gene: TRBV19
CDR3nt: TGTGCCAGTAGTATACCACAGGGGAGCAATCAGCCCCAGCATTTT
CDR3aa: CASSIPQGSNQPQHF

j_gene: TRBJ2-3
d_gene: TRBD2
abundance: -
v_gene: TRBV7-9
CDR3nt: TGTGCCAGCAGCTTAGAAGGTAGCGGGAGGACCTATGGAACGCAGTATTTT
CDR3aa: CASSLEGSGRTYGTQYF

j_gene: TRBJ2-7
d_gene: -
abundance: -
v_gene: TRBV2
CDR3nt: TGTGCCAGCAGCGGAGGGGGAAGTTCCCCTTACTACGAGCAGTACTTC
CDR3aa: CASSGGGSSPYYEQYF